The rows below give T cell receptor beta chains drawn from one sample of a study of blood T cell repertoires in COVID-19. Repertoires were generated with immunoSEQ multiplex PCR, while TCRdb's copy carries only in-frame clones and drops some. The data contain approximately 250,000 clones, around 86% of them singletons. Specimen: peripheral blood. All receptors derive from a man aged 35-49 years with active or convalescent COVID-19. CDR3s include the opening cysteine and the closing phenylalanine or tryptophan. A D gene is named only where the DNA matches it firmly.

d_gene: TRBD2; v_gene: TRBV13; CDR3aa: CASSGRLADSSYEQYF
d_gene: .; v_gene: TRBV2; CDR3aa: CASSEDQGPNEQYF
d_gene: .; v_gene: TRBV5-8; CDR3aa: CASSGGLSLNTEAFF
d_gene: TRBD1; v_gene: TRBV24-1; CDR3aa: CATSDYRDRNEQFF
d_gene: .; v_gene: TRBV19; CDR3aa: CASSKTDYGYTF
d_gene: TRBD2; v_gene: TRBV2; CDR3aa: CASVTGGSAGEQFF
d_gene: TRBD1; v_gene: TRBV29-1; CDR3aa: CSVVRDRGSGYTF
d_gene: .; v_gene: TRBV30; CDR3aa: CAWSQGALANYGYTF
d_gene: .; v_gene: TRBV24-1; CDR3aa: CATSDPANEVGETQYF
d_gene: TRBD1; v_gene: TRBV15; CDR3aa: CATKPSGQGINQPQHF
d_gene: .; v_gene: TRBV12-3/TRBV12-4; CDR3aa: CASSPLNEQFF
d_gene: TRBD1; v_gene: TRBV11-3; CDR3aa: CASRQQGNNEKLFF
d_gene: .; v_gene: TRBV3-1/TRBV3-2; CDR3aa: CASSQNRENYGYTF
d_gene: .; v_gene: TRBV9; CDR3aa: CASSVPRDREETDTQYF
d_gene: .; v_gene: TRBV24-1; CDR3aa: CATSTGEFGQPQHF
d_gene: .; v_gene: TRBV7-9; CDR3aa: CASSPPLRDTYGYTF
d_gene: .; v_gene: TRBV7-2; CDR3aa: CASSPTRNQPQHF
d_gene: .; v_gene: TRBV5-1; CDR3aa: CASSLEQGFSYEQYF
d_gene: TRBD2; v_gene: TRBV7-9; CDR3aa: CASSLISAGALYEQYF
d_gene: .; v_gene: TRBV20-1; CDR3aa: CSPGDQETQYF
d_gene: .; v_gene: TRBV19; CDR3aa: CAPPRWSDTQYF